This entry lists 25 T cell receptor beta chains sequenced from one sample in a study of T cells after yellow fever vaccination. TCRdb analysed the 5' RACE reads with MiXCR anew, one entry per CDR3 protein. The sample lists about 350,000 distinct CDR3 sequences, 4.1% occurring once. The sequences come from PBMCs, collected 5 days after the yellow fever booster vaccination. Receptor source: a man aged 18 to 30 who received the YFV17D yellow fever vaccine.

This clonotype was picked up a small number of times. The rearrangement uses TRBV29-1 and TRBJ2-3, with D possibly TRBD1 on 6 matching bases. The CDR3 spans 12 residues. Per germline, CDR1 SQVTM and CDR2 ANQGSEA. V lost 3 bases and J 6 bases, leaving 10 bases between the germline ends. CDR3 loop: CSVDIQGDTQYF. The CDR3 nucleotides are TGCAGCGTTGATATTCAGGGGGATACGCAGTATTTT.

The chain joins TRBV6-2 or TRBV6-3 to TRBJ2-3; D is possibly TRBD1 (5 bases). Germline CDR1 is MNHEY and CDR2 is SVGEGT. The CDR3 contains 12 residues. Trimming removed 5 bases at V and 7 bases at J, with 10 bases between. The CDR3: CASSVKGHTQYF. CDR3 DNA sequence: TGTGCCAGCAGTGTAAAGGGGCATACGCAGTATTTT.

This clonotype was found many times. J is TRBJ2-3 and V is TRBV28; the D is unclear. Germline CDR1 is MDHEN and CDR2 is SYDVKM. V dropped 8 bases and J dropped 2 bases, with 5 bases sitting between them. This CDR3 comprises 11 residues. The CDR3 nucleotides are TGTGCCAGCCGCAACACAGATACGCAGTATTTT. This gives the protein CASRNTDTQYF.

The V call is TRBV5-5, the J call TRBJ1-5; tentatively, D is TRBD1 (5 bases). CDR3 length equals 15 residues. V was clipped by 1 base and J by 2 bases, with 10 bases between them. In germline, CDR1 is SGHKS, CDR2 YYEKEE (reference sequence). CDR3 in DNA: TGTGCCAGCAGCTTGCGGGTACAGGGCAATCAGCCCCAGCATTTT. This sequence encodes CASSLRVQGNQPQHF.

In its sample, this clonotype was seen many times. The rearrangement uses TRBV13 and TRBJ2-4; D is uncertain. The germline CDR1 and CDR2 sequences are PRHDT and FYEKMQ (reference sequence). The V and J ends lost 2 bases and 6 bases respectively, with 8 bases between them. The length of the CDR3 is 13 residues. The CDR3 sequence: CASSLTGINIQYF. The DNA of the CDR3 is TGTGCCAGCAGCTTAACTGGAATAAACATTCAGTACTTC.

This chain connects TRBV18 to TRBJ1-2, with a tentative D call TRBD1 (5 bases). V gave up 0 bases and J gave up 7 bases, with 15 bases separating them. This CDR3 has 15 amino acids. Germline V gives CDR1 KGHSH, CDR2 LQKENI. This chain's CDR3 is CASSPPVSQGGGYTF. CDR3 DNA sequence: TGTGCCAGCTCACCACCGGTGAGCCAGGGAGGTGGCTACACCTTC.

This clonotype was seen at least ten times. The V and J genes are TRBV28 and TRBJ2-5; D remains ambiguous. Trimming removed 3 bases from V and 2 bases from J, with 16 bases in between. This CDR3 contains 16 residues. Germline V CDR1 and CDR2: MDHEN, SYDVKM. In DNA form, the CDR3 reads TGTGCCAGCAGTTTCGGTGGTAGCCTTTCTCAAGAGACCCAGTACTTC. This codes for CASSFGGSLSQETQYF.

The chain recombines TRBV6-6 with TRBJ2-6; 9 positions agree with TRBD1. The CDR3 is made up of 19 amino acids. CDR1 is MNHNY and CDR2 is SVGAGI in the germline V gene (reference sequence). After removal of 3 bases from V and 2 bases from J, the junction contained 11 bases not matched to a gene. The CDR3: CASSYSRTGGATGANVLTF. The CDR3 bases are TGTGCCAGCAGTTATTCCCGAACAGGGGGCGCAACTGGGGCCAACGTCCTGACTTTC.

The chain carries TRBV4-1 and TRBJ2-2; D unresolved. This CDR3 contains 15 residues. The V end lost 3 bases, the J end lost 4 bases, and 12 bases lay between the germline ends. In germline, CDR1 is MGHRA, CDR2 YSYEKL. The chain's CDR3 is CASSQGEVGTGELFF. The DNA of the CDR3 is TGCGCCAGCAGCCAGGGTGAAGTTGGCACCGGGGAGCTGTTTTTT.

The CDR3 DNA reads TGTGCCAGCAGCGTAGCTACTAGCGGGGGGGCCTTCGAGCAGTTCTTC. Translated: CASSVATSGGAFEQFF. V is TRBV9 and J is TRBJ2-1; TRBD2 matches at 13 bases. V shed 0 bases, J shed 10 bases, and the junction held 7 bases outside the gene matches. Germline V gives CDR1 SGDLS, CDR2 YYNGEE. The CDR3 totals 16 residues. Together with reference TRBV9 and TRBJ2-1, the CDR3 gives the full variable domain: DSGVTQTPKHLITATGQRVTLRCSPRSGDLSVYWYQQSLDQGLQFLIQYYNGEERAKGNILERFSAQQFPDLHSELNLSSLELGDSALYFCASSVATSGGAFEQFFGPGTRLTVL.

V and J are TRBV7-9 and TRBJ2-1, with a weak D call TRBD1 (5 bases). This CDR3 comprises 13 residues. Trimming took off 5 bases at V and 8 bases at J, with 13 bases between the two ends. Per germline, CDR1 SEHNR and CDR2 FQNEAQ (reference sequence). In nucleotides, the CDR3 is TGTGCCAGCAGCGGGCAGGGTCGCTATGAGCAGTTCTTC. It codes for CASSGQGRYEQFF.

This clonotype was picked up many times. This chain uses TRBV27 with TRBJ1-6, with TRBD1 as a possible D gene (6 bases). CDR1 and CDR2 from the germline V gene are MNHEY and SMNVEV (reference sequence). The CDR3 is made up of 16 amino acids. The V end was cut by 4 bases, the J end by 6 bases, with 16 bases between. CDR3 nucleotide sequence: TGTGCCAGCAGTTCCTTGACAGGCCCTGTTAATTCACCCCTCCACTTT. Protein sequence: CASSSLTGPVNSPLHF.

This clonotype has just a few counts. The J gene is TRBJ1-1, the V gene TRBV24-1; D gene ambiguous. V shed 2 bases and J shed 6 bases, with 6 bases lying between them. Germline V CDR1 and CDR2: KGHDR, SFDVKD. The CDR3 contains 12 residues. The CDR3 coding sequence is TGTGCCACCAGTGATTCCCACTCTGAAGCTTTCTTT. As protein: CATSDSHSEAFF.

This clonotype was seen only a few times. The V call is TRBV5-6, the J call TRBJ2-1; D gene ambiguous. Germline V lookup: CDR1 SGHDT, CDR2 YYEEEE. Between the trimmed V and J ends, which lost 3 bases and 0 bases, there was a span of 13 bases. The CDR3 is made up of 16 amino acids. The CDR3: CASSYGAASSYNEQFF. The CDR3 nucleotides read TGTGCCAGCAGCTACGGTGCAGCTTCCTCCTACAATGAGCAGTTCTTC.

This clonotype was observed a handful of times. The chain links TRBV5-1 to TRBJ2-2; 7 bases line up with TRBD2. The V segment lost 4 bases and the J segment 6 bases; nucleotides outside the gene matches: 6. Germline values: CDR1 SGHRS, CDR2 YFSETQ. CDR3 length: 14 residues. Written as DNA, the CDR3 is TGCGCCAGCAGCGCAACCAGCGGGGCCGGGGAGCTGTTTTTT. It yields the protein CASSATSGAGELFF.

This clonotype was seen at least ten times. This chain connects TRBV7-2 to TRBJ1-4; no clear D gene. CDR1 and CDR2 (germline): SGHTA, FQGNSA. The V end lost 5 bases, the J end lost 8 bases, and 24 bases lay between the germline ends. The CDR3 consists of 17 residues. CDR3 DNA sequence: TGTGCCAGCAGCCCCAGACTAAACTACGGAATCGGGGAAAAACTGTTTTTT. It translates to CASSPRLNYGIGEKLFF.

This clonotype was seen a handful of times. V is TRBV7-9 and J is TRBJ1-4; D gene ambiguous. Trimming stripped 1 base from V and 6 bases from J, with 3 bases between. This CDR3 has 12 residues. The germline V gene encodes CDR1 SEHNR and CDR2 FQNEAQ (reference sequence). CDR3 region: CASSLVDEKLFF. In DNA form, the CDR3 reads TGTGCCAGCAGCTTAGTAGATGAAAAACTGTTTTTT. The full variable domain, its missing parts supplied by reference TRBV7-9 and TRBJ1-4, is DTGVSQNPRHKITKRGQNVTFRCDPISEHNRLYWYRQTLGQGPEFLTYFQNEAQLEKSRLLSDRFSAERPKGSFSTLEIQRTEQGDSAMYLCASSLVDEKLFFGSGTQLSVL.

This clonotype has just a few counts. V gene TRBV9 combines with J gene TRBJ1-1; possibly TRBD1 for D (5 bases). Per the germline V gene, CDR1 is SGDLS and CDR2 is YYNGEE. Trimming stripped 3 bases from V and 2 bases from J, with 11 bases between. The CDR3 consists of 14 residues. The CDR3 DNA reads as TGTGCCAGCAGCGCCCCGGGGGGTAACACTGAAGCTTTCTTT. Amino acid sequence: CASSAPGGNTEAFF.

This clonotype came up many times. The rearrangement links TRBV5-1 to TRBJ2-5; 12 bases match TRBD2. In germline, CDR1 is SGHRS, CDR2 YFSETQ. The CDR3 length is 15 residues. Trimming at V came to 4 bases and at J to 3 bases, leaving 4 bases not matched to a gene. This CDR3 reads CASSPRLAGEETQYF. CDR3 DNA sequence: TGCGCCAGCAGCCCAAGACTAGCGGGGGAAGAGACCCAGTACTTC.

The table lists this clonotype with many counts. This rearrangement joins TRBV6-5 to TRBJ1-1; weak D call: TRBD1 (6 bases). The V gene lost 0 bases and the J gene lost 7 bases, with 9 bases spanning the gap. In germline, CDR1 is MNHEY, CDR2 SVGAGI. The CDR3 is 13 residues long. CDR3 nucleotide sequence: TGTGCCAGCAGTTACTCCGAGGGGGATGAAGCTTTCTTT. Translated, it gives CASSYSEGDEAFF.

This chain links TRBV5-7 with TRBJ2-1; the D is unclear. TRBV5-7 is recorded as an ORF, its role being uncertain. The CDR3 spans 15 residues. V was shortened by 5 bases and J by 5 bases, with 17 bases between the two germline ends. The CDR3 DNA reads as TGTGCCAGCAGGTTCTCCGGGCCCGATAACAATGAGCAGTTCTTC. Its translation: CASRFSGPDNNEQFF.

This clonotype has more than one count but fewer than ten. This chain uses TRBV6-1 with TRBJ1-2; D is perhaps TRBD1 (6 bases). The CDR3 is 14 amino acids. Germline lookup yields CDR1 MNHNS and CDR2 SASEGT. V lost 1 base and J 7 bases, leaving 13 bases between the germline ends. CDR3: CASSEVPGESGYTF. The CDR3 nucleotides are TGTGCCAGCAGTGAAGTTCCAGGGGAGAGTGGCTACACCTTC.

This clonotype was recorded a few times. The chain is built from TRBV20-1 and TRBJ2-2; D is perhaps TRBD1 (6 bases). V was clipped by 6 bases and J by 5 bases, with 16 bases between them. Germline-derived CDR1 and CDR2 are DFQATT and SNEGSKA (reference sequence). This CDR3 spans 14 amino acids. In DNA, the CDR3 is TGCAGTGCCCGAGGGGGAATCGAGACCGGGGAGCTGTTTTTT. Translation: CSARGGIETGELFF.

This clonotype was seen many times. V is TRBV24-1 and J is TRBJ2-3; either TRBD1 or TRBD2 may supply D (5 bases each). This CDR3 spans 14 amino acids. Germline-derived CDR1 and CDR2 are KGHDR and SFDVKD. Trimming removed 4 bases from V and 5 bases from J, with 12 bases in between. DNA of the CDR3: TGTGCCACCAGTGAAGGGGCAGCGGAAGATACGCAGTATTTT. Translated, it gives CATSEGAAEDTQYF.

This clonotype has at least ten counts. The chain carries TRBV12-3 or TRBV12-4 and TRBJ1-2; tentative D call: TRBD1 (5 bases). The CDR3 sequence is 12 residues long. Trimming left V 3 bases short and J 5 bases short, with 7 bases between. For the CDR3, the DNA is TGTGCCAGCAGTTTTGGGGGTTATGGCTACACCTTC. Its translation: CASSFGGYGYTF.